These T cell receptor beta chains were read from a single sample in a study of blood T cell repertoires in COVID-19. Repertoires were generated with immunoSEQ multiplex PCR, while TCRdb's copy carries only in-frame clones and drops some. The repertoire holds under 550,000 clones, around 90% seen once, with 0.7% to 1% in the top ten. Input material: peripheral blood. Every receptor here comes from a man aged 18 to 30 with COVID-19, enrolled during active disease. Both conserved end residues are part of each CDR3. The D gene is left open where the match is weak. The size of a clone is reported for some rows only, either as once, few or many, or as a class for expanded clones.

TRBV7-9,TRBJ1-1,-,-,TGTGCCAGCAGCTTATCCCGGCGGGAGGGGGAAGCTTTCTTT,CASSLSRREGEAFF
TRBV6-1,TRBJ2-2,-,-,TGTGCCAGCAGCTGGTCGAGCACCGGGGAGCTGTTTTTT,CASSWSSTGELFF
TRBV12-3/TRBV12-4,TRBJ1-2,-,-,TGTGCCAGCAGTTTAAACGGGTATGGCTACACCTTC,CASSLNGYGYTF
TRBV18,TRBJ2-1,-,-,TGTGCCAGCTCACCACCGGCACAGTTCGTGCCGAGGGACAATGAGCAGTTCTTC,CASSPPAQFVPRDNEQFF
TRBV29-1,TRBJ2-1,-,TRBD1,TGCAGCGTTGAAACCCCCGGACAGGGGCTCTACAATGAGCAGTTCTTC,CSVETPGQGLYNEQFF
TRBV6-5,TRBJ2-5,once,-,TGTGCCAGCAGTTACGGGGGGGGCCTCCCGGAGTACTTC,CASSYGGGLPEYF
TRBV19,TRBJ2-7,-,-,TGTGCCAGTAGTGTCGCGGTTTTATACGAGCAGTACTTC,CASSVAVLYEQYF
TRBV5-1,TRBJ2-1,-,TRBD2,TGCGCCAGCAGAGGAAGTATAGGACTAGCCTACAATGAGCAGTTCTTC,CASRGSIGLAYNEQFF
TRBV3-1/TRBV3-2,TRBJ2-3,-,TRBD1,TGTGCCAGCAGTCGCCTTACAGGACAGGGGGGACAGTATTTT,CASSRLTGQGGQYF
TRBV3-1/TRBV3-2,TRBJ1-6,-,-,TGTGCCAGCAGCCAAAAGCCGAGCTCCTATAATTCACCCCTCCACTTT,CASSQKPSSYNSPLHF
TRBV7-9,TRBJ2-1,-,TRBD2,TGTGCCAGCAGCATGCGAGGGACTAGCTACAATGAGCAGTTCTTC,CASSMRGTSYNEQFF
TRBV5-1,TRBJ1-2,-,-,TGCGCCAGCAGCAGACAACAACCGGGACTGAGAGGCCCTAACTATGGCTACACCTTC,CASSRQQPGLRGPNYGYTF
TRBV3-1/TRBV3-2,TRBJ2-2,few,-,TGTGCCACCAGAGAACAGGGATACACCGGGGAGCTGTTTTTT,CATREQGYTGELFF
TRBV5-4,TRBJ2-3,once,-,TGTGCCAGCACCCCAGGTGATCAGGGGTCAGATACGCAGTATTTT,CASTPGDQGSDTQYF
TRBV4-1,TRBJ1-2,once,-,TGCGCCAGCAGCCAAGGGGATAGAGGACAGTCCTATGGCTACACCTTC,CASSQGDRGQSYGYTF
TRBV15,TRBJ1-1,-,TRBD1,TGTGCCACCAGCAGAGTAACAGGGGAAACTGAAGCTTTCTTT,CATSRVTGETEAFF
TRBV18,TRBJ1-3,-,-,TGTGCCAGCTCACCTACTACAGGGAATAGAAACACCATATATTTT,CASSPTTGNRNTIYF
TRBV5-1,TRBJ1-3,-,TRBD1,TGCGCCAGCAGCTCAATGGACAGGGGGAGTAACACCATATATTTT,CASSSMDRGSNTIYF
TRBV27,TRBJ2-7,-,-,TGTGCCAGCAGTTTATCCGCCGGACTTACCTACGAGCAGTACTTC,CASSLSAGLTYEQYF
TRBV6-5,TRBJ1-1,once,-,TGTGCCAGCAGTTTTTCTGAGATGAACACTGAAGCTTTCTTT,CASSFSEMNTEAFF
TRBV2,TRBJ1-2,-,TRBD1,TGTGCCAGCAGTGCCCAGGGGGATGGCTACACCTTC,CASSAQGDGYTF
TRBV7-2,TRBJ1-2,-,TRBD1,TGTGCCAGCAGCTTAGACCAGGGGGCAGGTGGCTACACCTTC,CASSLDQGAGGYTF
TRBV30,TRBJ2-3,once,TRBD2,TGTGCCTGGAGTGTATTCCGAGCGGGAGGGCCGGGTACGCAGTATTTT,CAWSVFRAGGPGTQYF
TRBV3-1/TRBV3-2,TRBJ2-3,-,TRBD1,TGTGCCAGCAGCCACCCGGGACAGGGAACAGATACGCAGTATTTT,CASSHPGQGTDTQYF
TRBV29-1,TRBJ2-1,-,-,TGCAGCGCCCAAAACGGGTACAATGAGCAGTTCTTC,CSAQNGYNEQFF
TRBV18,TRBJ2-1,-,-,TGTGCCAGCTCACCTGGCTGGGCCAACTACAATGAGCAGTTCTTC,CASSPGWANYNEQFF
TRBV5-3,TRBJ2-5,-,TRBD2,TGTGCCAGAAGCTTGGTGCTAGCGGGAGAGGGAAAGACCCAGTACTTC,CARSLVLAGEGKTQYF
TRBV6-5,TRBJ2-1,-,TRBD1,TGTGCCAGCAGTTACTCGACAGGGGGTGGAGATGAGCAGTTCTTC,CASSYSTGGGDEQFF
TRBV5-6,TRBJ1-1,-,-,TGTGCCAGCAGCTCGACACTGAACACTGAAGCTTTCTTT,CASSSTLNTEAFF
TRBV7-9,TRBJ1-2,-,-,TGTGCCAGCAGCTTAGTGGGGGGAGCTGGGGACCTTAACTATGGCTACACCTTC,CASSLVGGAGDLNYGYTF
TRBV10-2,TRBJ2-7,-,TRBD1,TGCGCCAGCAGTGATGACAGGGTTGGCTACGAGCAGTACTTC,CASSDDRVGYEQYF
TRBV15,TRBJ1-4,-,TRBD1,TGTGCCACCAGCCAAGGACAGGGCGGAGAAAAACTGTTTTTT,CATSQGQGGEKLFF
TRBV29-1,TRBJ1-2,few,TRBD1,TGCAGCGTTGGCCAGGGGGGAGACTATGGCTACACCTTC,CSVGQGGDYGYTF
TRBV28,TRBJ1-2,-,TRBD1,TGTGCCAGCGGATCAACAGGGGATGGCTACACCTTC,CASGSTGDGYTF
TRBV5-1,TRBJ2-5,once,-,TGCGCCAGCAGCTCACCAAACAGACGGGATGGAGAGACCCAGTACTTC,CASSSPNRRDGETQYF
TRBV5-1,TRBJ2-5,once,TRBD2,TGCGCCAGCAGGTCTCGATTTATAGTGGGAGGGCCGGAGGAGACCCAGTACTTC,CASRSRFIVGGPEETQYF
TRBV5-1,TRBJ2-7,-,TRBD2,TGCGCCAGCAGCTATTTAGCGGGGGAGTCCTACGAGCAGTACTTC,CASSYLAGESYEQYF
TRBV24-1,TRBJ2-2,-,TRBD1,TGTGCCACCAGTGTGGGGACAGGGGGCGGCGGAACCGGGGAGCTGTTTTTT,CATSVGTGGGGTGELFF
TRBV24-1,TRBJ2-5,-,TRBD2,TGTGCCACCGGGGGGGACTTGCGCCAAGAGACCCAGTACTTC,CATGGDLRQETQYF
TRBV27,TRBJ2-7,-,TRBD2,TGTGCCAGCAGTTCTCTAGCGGGGGGGCATCTTTCCTACGAGCAGTACTTC,CASSSLAGGHLSYEQYF
TRBV5-1,TRBJ2-1,-,-,TGCGCCAGCAATCCCGACGTTACTAGTAAGCAGTTCTTC,CASNPDVTSKQFF
TRBV6-5,TRBJ1-6,-,TRBD1,TGTGCCAGCAGTTACGACAGGGTTGGTGTTTCACCCCTCCACTTT,CASSYDRVGVSPLHF
TRBV19,TRBJ2-3,-,TRBD2,TGTGCCAGTAGTCCCAGGACTAGCGGGAGCCTATCGGCCCCAGATACGCAGTATTTT,CASSPRTSGSLSAPDTQYF
TRBV2,TRBJ2-7,once,-,TGTGCCAGCCGCTTAGAGGTTAACGAGCAGTACTTC,CASRLEVNEQYF
TRBV6-6,TRBJ1-1,few,-,TGTGCCAGCAGTGTACAGGGTTTCGGGAACACTGAAGCTTTCTTT,CASSVQGFGNTEAFF
TRBV2,TRBJ2-3,-,TRBD2,TGTGCCAGCAGTGAAATTTACGGGAGGGCCGATACGCAGTATTTT,CASSEIYGRADTQYF
TRBV5-1,TRBJ1-2,-,-,TGCGCCAGCAGCTTGGTTTGGGGGCTGGGTGGCTACACCTTC,CASSLVWGLGGYTF
TRBV5-4,TRBJ2-5,-,TRBD2,TGTGCCAGCAGCTCCCTGTCGGGGTCGGGGGGGGAGACCCAGTACTTC,CASSSLSGSGGETQYF
TRBV7-2,TRBJ2-7,-,-,TGTGCCAGCAGCCTTGCTACGGACTACTTTTACGAGCAGTACTTC,CASSLATDYFYEQYF
TRBV11-3,TRBJ2-1,-,-,TGTGCCAGCAGCTTAGAGGCAGTTGCAGGGCAGTTCTTC,CASSLEAVAGQFF
TRBV5-1,TRBJ1-6,-,-,TGCGCCAGCAGCTCATTTGAGGCAGATAATTCACCCCTCCACTTT,CASSSFEADNSPLHF
TRBV24-1,TRBJ2-4,few,TRBD1,TGTGCCACCAGTGATTCCCAGGACAGGGACAACATTCAGTACTTC,CATSDSQDRDNIQYF
TRBV7-9,TRBJ1-5,-,TRBD1,TGTGCCAGCAGCTTAGGAACCGGGACAGGGGATCAGCCCCAGCATTTT,CASSLGTGTGDQPQHF
TRBV7-9,TRBJ2-2,-,-,TGTGCCAGCAGCTTAGCTGGAGTGGAGCTGTTTTTT,CASSLAGVELFF
TRBV19,TRBJ1-5,-,-,TGTGCCAGTAGGAGGACAGCCGGTAATCAGCCCCAGCATTTT,CASRRTAGNQPQHF
TRBV24-1,TRBJ2-3,-,TRBD2,TGTGCCACCAGTGCCACTAGCGCCACAGATACGCAGTATTTT,CATSATSATDTQYF
TRBV5-6,TRBJ1-5,-,-,TGTGCCAGCAGCTTGGCCCTAGGCAGGGGCCCCAATCAGCCCCAGCATTTT,CASSLALGRGPNQPQHF
TRBV19,TRBJ2-7,-,-,TGTGCCAGTAGTAGACACGACGGATCCTACGAGCAGTACTTC,CASSRHDGSYEQYF
TRBV4-1,TRBJ2-7,-,TRBD2,TGCGCCAGCAGCCGAGGAACCAGCGGGGGTGGGGAGCAGTACTTC,CASSRGTSGGGEQYF